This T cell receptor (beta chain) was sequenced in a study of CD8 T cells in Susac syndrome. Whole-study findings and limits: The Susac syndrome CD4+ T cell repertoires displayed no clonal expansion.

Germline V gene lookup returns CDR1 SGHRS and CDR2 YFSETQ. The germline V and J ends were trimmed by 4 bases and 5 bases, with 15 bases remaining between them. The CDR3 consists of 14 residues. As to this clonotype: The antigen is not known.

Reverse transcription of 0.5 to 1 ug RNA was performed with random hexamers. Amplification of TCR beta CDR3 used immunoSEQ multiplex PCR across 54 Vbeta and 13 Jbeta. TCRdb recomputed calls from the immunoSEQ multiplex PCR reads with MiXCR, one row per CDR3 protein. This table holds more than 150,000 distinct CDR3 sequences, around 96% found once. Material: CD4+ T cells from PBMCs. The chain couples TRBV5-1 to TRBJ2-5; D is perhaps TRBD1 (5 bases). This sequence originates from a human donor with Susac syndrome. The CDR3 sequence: CASSTHPGSETQYF. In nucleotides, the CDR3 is TGCGCCAGCAGCACGCACCCAGGGTCGGAGACCCAGTACTTC.